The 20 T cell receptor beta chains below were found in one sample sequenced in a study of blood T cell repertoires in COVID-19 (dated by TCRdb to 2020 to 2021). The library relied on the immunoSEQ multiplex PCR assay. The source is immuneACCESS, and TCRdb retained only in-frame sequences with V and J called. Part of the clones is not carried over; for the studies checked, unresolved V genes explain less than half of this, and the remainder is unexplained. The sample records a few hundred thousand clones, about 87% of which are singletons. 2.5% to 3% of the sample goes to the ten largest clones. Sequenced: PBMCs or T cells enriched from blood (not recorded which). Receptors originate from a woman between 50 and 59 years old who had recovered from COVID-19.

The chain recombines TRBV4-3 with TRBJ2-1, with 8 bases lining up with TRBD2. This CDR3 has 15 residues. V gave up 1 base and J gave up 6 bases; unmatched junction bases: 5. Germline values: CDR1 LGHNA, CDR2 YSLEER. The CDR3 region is CASSQGTGTSNEQFF. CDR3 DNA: TGCGCCAGCAGCCAAGGGACCGGGACTAGCAATGAGCAGTTCTTC.

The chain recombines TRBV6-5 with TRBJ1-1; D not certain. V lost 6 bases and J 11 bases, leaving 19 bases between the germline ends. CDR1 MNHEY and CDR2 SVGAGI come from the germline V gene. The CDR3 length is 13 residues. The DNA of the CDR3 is TGTGCCAGCAGAAAATCAATCCGGCAGGTTGCTTTCTTT. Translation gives CASRKSIRQVAFF.

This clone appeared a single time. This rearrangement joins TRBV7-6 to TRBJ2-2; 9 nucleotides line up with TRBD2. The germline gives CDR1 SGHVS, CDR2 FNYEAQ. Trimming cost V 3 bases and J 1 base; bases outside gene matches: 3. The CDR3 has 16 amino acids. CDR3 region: CASSFSSGMNTGELFF. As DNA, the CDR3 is TGTGCCAGCAGCTTCTCTAGCGGGATGAACACCGGGGAGCTGTTTTTT. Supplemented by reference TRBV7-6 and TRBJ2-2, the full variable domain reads GAGVSQSPRYKVTKRGQDVALRCDPISGHVSLYWYRQALGQGPEFLTYFNYEAQQDKSGLPNDRFSAERPEGSISTLTIQRTEQRDSAMYRCASSFSSGMNTGELFFGEGSRLTVL.

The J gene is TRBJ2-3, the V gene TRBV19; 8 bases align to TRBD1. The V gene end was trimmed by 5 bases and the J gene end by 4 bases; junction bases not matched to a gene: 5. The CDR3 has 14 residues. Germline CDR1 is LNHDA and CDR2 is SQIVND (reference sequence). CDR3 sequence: CASSFGQGPDTQYF. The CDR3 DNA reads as TGTGCCAGTAGTTTCGGACAGGGCCCAGATACGCAGTATTTT.

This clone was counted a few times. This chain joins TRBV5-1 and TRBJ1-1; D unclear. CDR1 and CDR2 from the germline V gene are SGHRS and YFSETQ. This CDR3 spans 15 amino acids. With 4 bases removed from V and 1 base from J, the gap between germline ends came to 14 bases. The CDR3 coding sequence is TGCGCCAGCAGCCCTGCCATACAGAAGAACACTGAAGCTTTCTTT. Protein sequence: CASSPAIQKNTEAFF. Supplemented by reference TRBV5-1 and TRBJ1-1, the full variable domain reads KAGVTQTPRYLIKTRGQQVTLSCSPISGHRSVSWYQQTPGQGLQFLFEYFSETQRNKGNFPGRFSGRQFSNSRSEMNVSTLELGDSALYLCASSPAIQKNTEAFFGQGTRLTVV.

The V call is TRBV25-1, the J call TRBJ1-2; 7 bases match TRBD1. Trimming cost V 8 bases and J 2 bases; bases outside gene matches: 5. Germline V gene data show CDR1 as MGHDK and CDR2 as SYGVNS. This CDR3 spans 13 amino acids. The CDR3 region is CASRDSPNYGYTF. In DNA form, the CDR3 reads TGTGCCAGCCGGGACAGCCCGAACTATGGCTACACCTTC.

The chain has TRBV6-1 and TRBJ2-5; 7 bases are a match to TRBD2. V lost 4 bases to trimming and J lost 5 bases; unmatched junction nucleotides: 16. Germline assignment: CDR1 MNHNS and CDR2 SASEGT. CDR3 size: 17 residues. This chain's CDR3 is CASSVLTGGGGEETQYF. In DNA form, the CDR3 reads TGTGCCAGCAGTGTATTAACGGGAGGAGGTGGGGAGGAGACCCAGTACTTC.

The DNA of the CDR3 is TGTGCCAGCAGGTCGGGACAGGGGAGTCAGCCCCAGCATTTT. Its translation is CASRSGQGSQPQHF. This rearrangement joins TRBV6-5 to TRBJ1-5; 10 positions agree with TRBD1. Trimming took 6 bases from V and 6 from J; bases not matched to a gene: 5. Germline V gene sequence: CDR1 MNHEY, CDR2 SVGAGI. The CDR3 is 14 residues long.

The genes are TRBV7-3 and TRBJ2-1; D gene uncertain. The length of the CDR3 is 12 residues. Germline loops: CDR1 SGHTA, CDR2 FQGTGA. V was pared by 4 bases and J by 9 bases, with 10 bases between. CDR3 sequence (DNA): TGTGCCAGCAGCTCTAAGCGCGGTGAGCAGTTCTTC. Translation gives CASSSKRGEQFF.

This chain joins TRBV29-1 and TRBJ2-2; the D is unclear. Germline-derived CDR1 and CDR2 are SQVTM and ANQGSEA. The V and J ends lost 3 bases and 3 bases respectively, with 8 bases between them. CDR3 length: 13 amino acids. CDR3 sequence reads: CSVDRLDTGELFF. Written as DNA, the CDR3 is TGCAGCGTTGACAGACTGGACACCGGGGAGCTGTTTTTT.

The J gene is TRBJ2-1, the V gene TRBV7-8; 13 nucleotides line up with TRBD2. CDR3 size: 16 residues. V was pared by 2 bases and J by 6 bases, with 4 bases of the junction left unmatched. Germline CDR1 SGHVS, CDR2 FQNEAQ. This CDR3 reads CASSLTSGRVSNEQFF. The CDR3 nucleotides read TGTGCCAGCAGCTTAACTAGCGGGAGGGTTTCCAATGAGCAGTTCTTC.

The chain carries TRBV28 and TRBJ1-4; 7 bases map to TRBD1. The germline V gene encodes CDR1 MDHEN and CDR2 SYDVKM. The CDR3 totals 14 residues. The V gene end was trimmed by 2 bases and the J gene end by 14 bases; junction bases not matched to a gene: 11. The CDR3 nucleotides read TGTGCCAGCAGTTTAAGACAGGGAACCGTCAAGCTGTTTTTT. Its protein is CASSLRQGTVKLFF.

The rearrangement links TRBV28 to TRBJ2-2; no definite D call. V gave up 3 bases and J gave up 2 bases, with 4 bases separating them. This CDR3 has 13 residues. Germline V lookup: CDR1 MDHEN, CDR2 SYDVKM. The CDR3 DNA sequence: TGTGCCAGCAGTTTTCCAAACACCGGGGAGCTGTTTTTT. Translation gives CASSFPNTGELFF.

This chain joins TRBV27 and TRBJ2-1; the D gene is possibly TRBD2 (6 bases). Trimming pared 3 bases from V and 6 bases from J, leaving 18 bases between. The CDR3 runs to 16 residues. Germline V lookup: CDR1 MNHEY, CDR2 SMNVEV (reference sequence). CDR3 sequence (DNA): TGTGCCAGCAGTTTGGGGTATCGGGAGAGCGGCAATGAGCAGTTCTTC. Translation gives CASSLGYRESGNEQFF.

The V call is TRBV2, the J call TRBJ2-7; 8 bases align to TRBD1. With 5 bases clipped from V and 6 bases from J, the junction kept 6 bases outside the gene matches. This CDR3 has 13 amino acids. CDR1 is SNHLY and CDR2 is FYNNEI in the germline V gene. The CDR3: CASSQTGVGEQYF. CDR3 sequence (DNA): TGTGCCAGCAGTCAGACAGGGGTCGGCGAGCAGTACTTC. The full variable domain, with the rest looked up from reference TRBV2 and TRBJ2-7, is EPEVTQTPSHQVTQMGQEVILRCVPISNHLYFYWYRQILGQKVEFLVSFYNNEISEKSEIFDDQFSVERPDGSNFTLKIRSTKLEDSAMYFCASSQTGVGEQYFGPGTRLTVT.

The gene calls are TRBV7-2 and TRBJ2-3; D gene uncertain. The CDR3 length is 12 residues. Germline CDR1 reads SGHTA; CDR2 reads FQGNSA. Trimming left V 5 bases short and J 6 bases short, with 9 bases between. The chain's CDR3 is CASSVYGDTQYF. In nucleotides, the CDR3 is TGTGCCAGCAGCGTCTACGGGGATACGCAGTATTTT.

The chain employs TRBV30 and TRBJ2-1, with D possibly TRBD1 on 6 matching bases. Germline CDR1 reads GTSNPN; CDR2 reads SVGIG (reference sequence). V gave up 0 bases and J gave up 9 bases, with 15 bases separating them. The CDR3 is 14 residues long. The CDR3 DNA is TGTGCCTGGAGTGTAGAGGGTGTAGGGGGTGAGCAGTTCTTC. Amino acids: CAWSVEGVGGEQFF. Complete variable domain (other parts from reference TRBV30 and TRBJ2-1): SQTIHQWPATLVQPVGSPLSLECTVEGTSNPNLYWYRQAAGRGLQLLFYSVGIGQISSEVPQNLSASRPQDRQFILSSKKLLLSDSGFYLCAWSVEGVGGEQFFGPGTRLTVL.

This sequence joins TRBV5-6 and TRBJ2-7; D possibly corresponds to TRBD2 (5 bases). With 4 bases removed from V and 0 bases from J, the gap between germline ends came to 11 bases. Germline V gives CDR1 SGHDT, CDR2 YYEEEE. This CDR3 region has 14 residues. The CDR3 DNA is TGTGCCAGCAGCGGACTGGCGAGCTCCTACGAGCAGTACTTC. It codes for CASSGLASSYEQYF.

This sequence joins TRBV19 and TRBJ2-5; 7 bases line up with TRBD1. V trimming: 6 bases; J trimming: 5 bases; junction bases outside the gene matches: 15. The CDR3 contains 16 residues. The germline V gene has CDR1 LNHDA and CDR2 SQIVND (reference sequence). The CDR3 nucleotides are TGTGCCAGTAGCTTCTTAAGGGGGCAGGGGCGGGAGACCCAGTACTTC. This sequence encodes CASSFLRGQGRETQYF.

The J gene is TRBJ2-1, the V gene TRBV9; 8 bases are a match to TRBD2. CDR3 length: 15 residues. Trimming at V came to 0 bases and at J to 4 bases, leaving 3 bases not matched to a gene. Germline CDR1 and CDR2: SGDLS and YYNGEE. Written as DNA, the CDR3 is TGTGCCAGCAGCGTAGGGGCTAGCGGGTACAATGAGCAGTTCTTC. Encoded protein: CASSVGASGYNEQFF.